These 9 T cell receptor beta chains were sequenced from one sample in a study of blood T cell repertoires in COVID-19. Assay used: immunoSEQ multiplex PCR; TCRdb lists only in-frame clones, some missing. The table includes more than 60,000 clones, nearly 90% detected once. Source material: peripheral blood. Source of these receptors: a man in his forties or fifties with acute or convalescent COVID-19.

The V gene is TRBV5-1, the J gene TRBJ1-1; D remains unclear. Per germline, CDR1 SGHRS and CDR2 YFSETQ. Trimming stripped 0 bases from V and 0 bases from J, with 6 bases between. This CDR3 region has 14 residues. CDR3 coding DNA: TGCGCCAGCAGCTTGGCCACGGTGAACACTGAAGCTTTCTTT. Protein sequence: CASSLATVNTEAFF. The full variable domain, rest sourced from reference TRBV5-1 and TRBJ1-1, is KAGVTQTPRYLIKTRGQQVTLSCSPISGHRSVSWYQQTPGQGLQFLFEYFSETQRNKGNFPGRFSGRQFSNSRSEMNVSTLELGDSALYLCASSLATVNTEAFFGQGTRLTVV.

J is TRBJ1-2 and V is TRBV29-1; 7 positions agree with TRBD1. This CDR3 has 13 amino acids. In germline, CDR1 is SQVTM, CDR2 ANQGSEA. The V gene end was trimmed by 8 bases and the J gene end by 4 bases; junction bases not matched to a gene: 10. CDR3 region: CSSKDRSLYGYTF. Here the CDR3 DNA reads TGCAGCTCCAAGGACAGGTCCCTCTATGGCTACACCTTC.

This clone was seen a handful of times. CDR3 nucleotides: TGTGCCAGTAGTATCTCGGCACAGGGGGCGCAAGAGACCCAGTACTTC. This encodes CASSISAQGAQETQYF. The chain carries TRBV19 and TRBJ2-5; 9 bases align to TRBD1. V lost 3 bases and J lost 2; bases outside the gene matches: 7. The CDR3 runs to 16 residues. CDR1 and CDR2 from the germline V gene are LNHDA and SQIVND (reference sequence).

The rearrangement links TRBV28 to TRBJ2-1; a weak D match, TRBD2 (6 bases). Germline CDR1 reads MDHEN; CDR2 reads SYDVKM. The CDR3 loop spans 14 amino acids. V gave up 11 bases and J gave up 0 bases, with 14 bases separating them. CDR3 in DNA: TGTGCCGGATCTAGCGCCAACTCCTACAATGAGCAGTTCTTC. Protein: CAGSSANSYNEQFF.

The chain has TRBV27 and TRBJ2-4; D ambiguous. The CDR3 covers 16 residues. The germline V gene has CDR1 MNHEY and CDR2 SMNVEV (reference sequence). Trimming cost V 5 bases and J 1 base, with 15 bases left between them. The CDR3 coding sequence is TGTGCCAGCAGTCCCATAGACTTTCTCGCCAAAAACATTCAGTACTTC. Its translation is CASSPIDFLAKNIQYF.

The chain recombines TRBV4-1 with TRBJ1-4; perhaps TRBD1 as D (5 bases). Germline CDR1 is MGHRA and CDR2 is YSYEKL. Trimming shortened V by 5 bases and J by 8 bases, and 6 bases separated the two germline ends. CDR3 length equals 11 residues. In DNA form, the CDR3 reads TGCGCCAGCAGCGGGGGGGAAAAACTGTTTTTT. Translating it yields CASSGGEKLFF.

The chain is built from TRBV6-2 or TRBV6-3 and TRBJ2-1, with 13 bases matching TRBD2. This CDR3 has 15 amino acids. Germline V gene lookup returns CDR1 MNHEY and CDR2 SVGEGT. The V gene end was trimmed by 5 bases and the J gene end by 6 bases; junction bases not matched to a gene: 4. CDR3 bases: TGTGCCAGCAGTCCCGGACTAGCGGGAGTCAATGAGCAGTTCTTC. Its protein is CASSPGLAGVNEQFF.

The chain carries TRBV2 and TRBJ2-3; 13 bases match TRBD2. The germline V gene has CDR1 SNHLY and CDR2 FYNNEI. The junction had 4 bases not matched to a gene; V was cut back by 4 bases and J by 3 bases. The CDR3 has 16 residues. The CDR3 nucleotides are TGTGCCAGCAGTGTACTAGCGGGAGGGGGTACAGATACGCAGTATTTT. This translates into CASSVLAGGGTDTQYF.

The V and J genes are TRBV2 and TRBJ2-1; D possibly corresponds to TRBD2 (6 bases). CDR3 length equals 12 residues. V lost 9 bases to trimming and J lost 1 base, with 7 bases between them. Germline values: CDR1 SNHLY, CDR2 FYNNEI. CDR3 sequence (DNA): TGTGCCAGGGGGACTTCCTACAATGAGCAGTTCTTC. Its protein is CARGTSYNEQFF.